The source of this TCR beta chain is a study of T cells after posttransplantation cyclophosphamide. Trimming took 6 bases from V and 5 from J; bases not matched to a gene: 3. The CDR3 contains 12 residues. Germline CDR1 LNHDA, CDR2 SQIVND (reference sequence). TCRdb's copy holds only in-frame clones and misses some; the assay was immunoSEQ multiplex PCR. The table includes roughly 3,400 clones, around 78% detected once. This chain uses TRBV19 with TRBJ2-7; 8 bases line up with TRBD1. The source of this sequence is a woman aged 60 to 75 in good health, CMV-negative, and a related stem cell transplant donor. The specimen sequenced was memory CD8+ T cells sorted from blood. CDR3 in amino acids: CASSRQGNEQYF. The CDR3 coding sequence is TGTGCCAGTAGCAGACAGGGGAACGAGCAGTACTTC. Supplemented by reference TRBV19 and TRBJ2-7, the full variable domain reads DGGITQSPKYLFRKEGQNVTLSCEQNLNHDAMYWYRQDPGQGLRLIYYSQIVNDFQKGDIAEGYSVSREKKESFPLTVTSAQKNPTAFYLCASSRQGNEQYFGPGTRLTVT.